This TCR beta chain came from a study of shared clonotypes between healthy human individuals. The CDR3 contains 13 residues. Germline V gives CDR1 LNHDA, CDR2 SQIVND (reference sequence). Deletions cut 4 bases from V and 3 bases from J, with 9 bases between. CD45RO-negative CD8 cells positively selected for CCR7 made up the naive population, which excluded terminally differentiated effector memory CD45RA+ cells. Study results and caveats: Donors were few, which limited the genetic and exposure-history diversity represented. It was expected that sequencing depth would affect clonotype sharing among donors. Non-shared clonotypes had lower generation probabilities than clonotypes shared by all four sorted-subset donors.

Points on this clone: The antigen is unknown.

Replicate PCRs for sorted subsets used around 200 ng DNA; this equaled around 29,000 T cell genomes. Measured with immunoSEQ multiplex PCR; TCRdb has only the in-frame clones, and not every one. The sample includes around 1.9 million clones, 85% to 95% of them seen just once. This chain connects TRBV19 to TRBJ2-5; D unresolved. The sample was naive CD8+ T cells from PBMCs. This clonotype was sampled from a man aged 18 to 35 in good health. Some clones in this sample may be carry-over from other donors' samples. DNA for the CDR3: TGTGCCAGTAGTAGATCTCCCGAAGAGACCCAGTACTTC. This gives the protein CASSRSPEETQYF.